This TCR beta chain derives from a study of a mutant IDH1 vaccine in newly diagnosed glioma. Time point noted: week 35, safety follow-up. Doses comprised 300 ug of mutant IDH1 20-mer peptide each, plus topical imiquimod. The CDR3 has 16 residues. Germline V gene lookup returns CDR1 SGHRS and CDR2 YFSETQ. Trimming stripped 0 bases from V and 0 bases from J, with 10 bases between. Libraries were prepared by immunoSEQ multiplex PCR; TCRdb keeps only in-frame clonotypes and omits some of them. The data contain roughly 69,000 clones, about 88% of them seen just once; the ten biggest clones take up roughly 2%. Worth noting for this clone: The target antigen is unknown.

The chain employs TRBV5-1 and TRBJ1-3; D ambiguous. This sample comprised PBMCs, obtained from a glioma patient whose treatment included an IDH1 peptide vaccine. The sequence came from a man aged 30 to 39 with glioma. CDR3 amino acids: CASSLEAASSGNTIYF. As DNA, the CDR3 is TGCGCCAGCAGCTTGGAAGCGGCCAGCTCTGGAAACACCATATATTTT. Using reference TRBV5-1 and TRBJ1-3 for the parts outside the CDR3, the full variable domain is KAGVTQTPRYLIKTRGQQVTLSCSPISGHRSVSWYQQTPGQGLQFLFEYFSETQRNKGNFPGRFSGRQFSNSRSEMNVSTLELGDSALYLCASSLEAASSGNTIYFGEGSWLTVV.